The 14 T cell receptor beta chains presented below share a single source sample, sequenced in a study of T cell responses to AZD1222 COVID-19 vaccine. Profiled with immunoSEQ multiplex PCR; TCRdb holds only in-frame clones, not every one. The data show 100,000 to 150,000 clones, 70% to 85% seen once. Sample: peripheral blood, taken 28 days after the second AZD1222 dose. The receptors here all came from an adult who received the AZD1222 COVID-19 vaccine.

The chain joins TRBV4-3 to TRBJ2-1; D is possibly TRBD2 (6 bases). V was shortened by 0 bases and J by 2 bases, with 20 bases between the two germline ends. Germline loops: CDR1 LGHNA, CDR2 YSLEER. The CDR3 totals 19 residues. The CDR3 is CASSQDQAGGALPYNEQFF. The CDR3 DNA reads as TGCGCCAGCAGCCAAGATCAGGCCGGGGGTGCCCTACCCTACAATGAGCAGTTCTTC.

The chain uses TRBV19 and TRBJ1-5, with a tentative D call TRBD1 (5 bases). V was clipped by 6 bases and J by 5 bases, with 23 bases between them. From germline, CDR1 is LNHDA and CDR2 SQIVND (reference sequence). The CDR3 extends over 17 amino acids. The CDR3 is CASSRKVGGSVHQPQHF. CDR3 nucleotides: TGTGCCAGTAGCCGAAAAGTCGGGGGATCCGTCCATCAGCCCCAGCATTTT.

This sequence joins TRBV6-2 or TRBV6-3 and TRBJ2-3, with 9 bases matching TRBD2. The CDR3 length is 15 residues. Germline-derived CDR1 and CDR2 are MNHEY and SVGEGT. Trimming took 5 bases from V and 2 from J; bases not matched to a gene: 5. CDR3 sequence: CASSSGGRATDTQYF. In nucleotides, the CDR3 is TGTGCCAGCAGTAGCGGGGGGCGCGCCACAGATACGCAGTATTTT.

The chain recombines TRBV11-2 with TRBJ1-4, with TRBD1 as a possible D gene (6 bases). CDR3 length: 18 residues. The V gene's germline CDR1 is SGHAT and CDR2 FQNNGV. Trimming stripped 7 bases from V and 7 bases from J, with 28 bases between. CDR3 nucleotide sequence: TGTGCCAGCACCCCCACGGGGGCAAAAGGGATAATGGGTGAAAAACTGTTTTTT. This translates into CASTPTGAKGIMGEKLFF.

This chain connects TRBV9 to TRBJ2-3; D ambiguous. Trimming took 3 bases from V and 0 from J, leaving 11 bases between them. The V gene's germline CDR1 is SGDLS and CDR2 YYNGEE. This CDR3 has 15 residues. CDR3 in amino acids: CASSETPFSTDTQYF. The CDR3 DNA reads TGTGCCAGCAGCGAGACCCCATTTAGCACAGATACGCAGTATTTT.

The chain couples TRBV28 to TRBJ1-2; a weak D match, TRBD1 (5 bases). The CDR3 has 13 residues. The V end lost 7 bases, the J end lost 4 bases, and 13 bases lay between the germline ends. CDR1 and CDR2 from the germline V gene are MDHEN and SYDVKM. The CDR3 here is CASIFVGGYGYTF. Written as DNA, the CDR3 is TGTGCCAGCATCTTCGTCGGGGGCTATGGCTACACCTTC.

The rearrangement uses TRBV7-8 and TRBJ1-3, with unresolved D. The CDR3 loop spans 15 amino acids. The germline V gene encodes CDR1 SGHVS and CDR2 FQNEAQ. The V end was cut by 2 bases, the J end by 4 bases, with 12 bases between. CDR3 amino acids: CASSLLSAVGNTIYF. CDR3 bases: TGTGCCAGCAGCTTATTGTCAGCGGTCGGAAACACCATATATTTT.

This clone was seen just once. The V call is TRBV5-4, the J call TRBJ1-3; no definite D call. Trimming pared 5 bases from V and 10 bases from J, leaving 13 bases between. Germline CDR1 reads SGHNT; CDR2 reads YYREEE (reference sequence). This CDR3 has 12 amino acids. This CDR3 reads CASSQKGRTIYF. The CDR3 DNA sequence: TGTGCCAGCAGTCAAAAGGGCAGGACCATATATTTT.

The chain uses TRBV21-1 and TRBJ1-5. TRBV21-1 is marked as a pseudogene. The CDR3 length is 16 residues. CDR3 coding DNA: TGTGCCAGCATCGGGGGGTGGGGAGTACGCAATCAGCCCCAGCATTTT. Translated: CASIGGWGVRNQPQHF.

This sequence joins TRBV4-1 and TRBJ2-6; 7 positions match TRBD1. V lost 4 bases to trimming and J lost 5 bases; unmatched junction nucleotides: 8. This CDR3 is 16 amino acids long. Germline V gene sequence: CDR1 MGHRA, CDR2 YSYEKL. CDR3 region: CASSRGQERRANVLTF. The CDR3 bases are TGCGCCAGCAGCCGTGGACAGGAAAGGAGGGCCAACGTCCTGACTTTC.

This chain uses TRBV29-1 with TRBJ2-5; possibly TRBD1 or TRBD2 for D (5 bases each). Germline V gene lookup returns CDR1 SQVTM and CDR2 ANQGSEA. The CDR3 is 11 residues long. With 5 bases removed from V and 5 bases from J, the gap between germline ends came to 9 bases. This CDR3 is CSVSEGETQYF. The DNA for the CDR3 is TGCAGCGTTTCCGAGGGGGAGACCCAGTACTTC. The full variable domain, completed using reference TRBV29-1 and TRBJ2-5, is SAVISQKPSRDICQRGTSLTIQCQVDSQVTMMFWYRQQPGQSLTLIATANQGSEATYESGFVIDKFPISRPNLTFSTLTVSNMSPEDSSIYLCSVSEGETQYFGPGTRLLVL.

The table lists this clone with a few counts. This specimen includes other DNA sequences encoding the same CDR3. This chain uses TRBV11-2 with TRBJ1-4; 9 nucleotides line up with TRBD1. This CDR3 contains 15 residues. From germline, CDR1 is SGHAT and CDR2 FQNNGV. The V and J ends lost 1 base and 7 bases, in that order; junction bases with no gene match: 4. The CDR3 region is CASSLGDRDAEKLFF. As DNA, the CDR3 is TGTGCCAGCAGCTTAGGGGACAGGGACGCTGAAAAACTGTTTTTT.

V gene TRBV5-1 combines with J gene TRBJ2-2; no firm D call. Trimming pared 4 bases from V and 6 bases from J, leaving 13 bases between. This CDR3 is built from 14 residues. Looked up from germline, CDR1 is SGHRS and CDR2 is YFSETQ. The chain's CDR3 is CASSPVPVAGELFF. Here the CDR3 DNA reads TGCGCCAGCAGCCCCGTACCAGTGGCCGGGGAGCTGTTTTTT.

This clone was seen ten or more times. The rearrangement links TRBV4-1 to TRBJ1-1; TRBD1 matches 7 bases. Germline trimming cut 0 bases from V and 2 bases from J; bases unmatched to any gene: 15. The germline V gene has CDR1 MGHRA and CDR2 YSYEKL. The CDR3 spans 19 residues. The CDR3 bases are TGCGCCAGCAGCCAAGAGATGGATTTTCCGGGACAGACAAACACTGAAGCTTTCTTT. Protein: CASSQEMDFPGQTNTEAFF.